This T cell receptor (beta chain) was recovered during a study of cytomegalovirus exposure and HLA in healthy donors. Whole-study findings and limits: The study reported that TCR beta sequences accurately predicted HLA-A and HLA-B alleles in most subjects. An observed cluster of highly shared sequence variants was recorded as a likely sequencing artifact. Of the V segments, some could not be distinguished, including TRBV6-2 and TRBV6-3, and were excluded.

This PCR relied on a set of 60 Vbeta primers and 13 Jbeta primers. Measured with immunoSEQ multiplex PCR; TCRdb has only the in-frame clones, and not every one. The profile shows about 150,000 clones, approximately 82% of them singletons. The CDR3 extends over 12 amino acids. CDR1 is PRHDT, CDR2 FYEKMQ, per germline (reference sequence). V lost 8 bases and J lost 6, with 10 bases in between. As to this clone: Its matching antigen is unknown.

The source material was PBMCs. The chain carries TRBV13 and TRBJ2-2; D might be TRBD2 (5 bases). The receptor's source is a man younger than 35 in good health and CMV-seropositive. The CDR3 DNA reads as TGTGCCAGCCGGGGTAGGGCCGGGGAGCTGTTTTTT. Amino acids: CASRGRAGELFF.